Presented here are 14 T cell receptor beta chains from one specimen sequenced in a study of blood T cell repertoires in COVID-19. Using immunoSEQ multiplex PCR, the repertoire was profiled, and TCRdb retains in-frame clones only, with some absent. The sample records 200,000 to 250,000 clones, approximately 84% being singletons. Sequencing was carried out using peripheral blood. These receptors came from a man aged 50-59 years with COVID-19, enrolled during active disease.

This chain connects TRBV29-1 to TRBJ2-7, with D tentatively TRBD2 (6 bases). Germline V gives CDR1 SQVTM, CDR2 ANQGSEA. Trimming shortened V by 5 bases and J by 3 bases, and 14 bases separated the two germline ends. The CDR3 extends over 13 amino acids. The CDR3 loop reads CSVKPGGGYEQYF. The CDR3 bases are TGCAGCGTTAAACCCGGGGGTGGCTACGAGCAGTACTTC.

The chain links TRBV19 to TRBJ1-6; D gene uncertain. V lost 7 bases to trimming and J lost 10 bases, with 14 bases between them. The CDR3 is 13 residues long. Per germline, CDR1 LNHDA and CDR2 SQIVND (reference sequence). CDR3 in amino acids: CASTVPARSPLHF. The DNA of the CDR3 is TGTGCCAGTACGGTCCCCGCCAGGTCACCCCTCCACTTT.

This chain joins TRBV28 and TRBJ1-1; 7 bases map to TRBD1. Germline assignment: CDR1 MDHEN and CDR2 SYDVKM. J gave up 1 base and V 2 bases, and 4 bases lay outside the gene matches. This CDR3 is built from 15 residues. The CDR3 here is CASSLKGQRNTEAFF. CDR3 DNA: TGTGCCAGCAGTTTAAAGGGACAGAGGAACACTGAAGCTTTCTTT.

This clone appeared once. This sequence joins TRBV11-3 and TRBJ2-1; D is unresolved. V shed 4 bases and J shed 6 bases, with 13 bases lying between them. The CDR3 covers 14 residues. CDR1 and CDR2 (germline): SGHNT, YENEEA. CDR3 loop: CASSSAVYGNEQFF. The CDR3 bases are TGTGCCAGCAGCTCCGCGGTTTATGGCAATGAGCAGTTCTTC.

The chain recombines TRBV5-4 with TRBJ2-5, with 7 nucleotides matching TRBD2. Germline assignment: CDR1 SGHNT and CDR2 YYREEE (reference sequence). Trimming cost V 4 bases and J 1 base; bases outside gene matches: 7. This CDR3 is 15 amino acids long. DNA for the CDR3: TGTGCCAGCAGCAGATCCGGGACTACCCAAGAGACCCAGTACTTC. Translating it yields CASSRSGTTQETQYF.

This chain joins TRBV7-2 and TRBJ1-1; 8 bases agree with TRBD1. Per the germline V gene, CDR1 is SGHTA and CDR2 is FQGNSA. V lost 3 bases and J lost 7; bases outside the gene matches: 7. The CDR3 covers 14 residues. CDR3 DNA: TGTGCCAGCAGCTTTGCAGGGGGCATGGTTGAAGCTTTCTTT. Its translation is CASSFAGGMVEAFF.

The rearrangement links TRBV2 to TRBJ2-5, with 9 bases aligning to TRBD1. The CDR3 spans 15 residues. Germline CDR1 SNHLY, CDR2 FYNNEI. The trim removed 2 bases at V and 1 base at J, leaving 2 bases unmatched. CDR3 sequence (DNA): TGTGCCAGCAGTGAAATGGACAGGGGCCAAGAGACCCAGTACTTC. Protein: CASSEMDRGQETQYF.

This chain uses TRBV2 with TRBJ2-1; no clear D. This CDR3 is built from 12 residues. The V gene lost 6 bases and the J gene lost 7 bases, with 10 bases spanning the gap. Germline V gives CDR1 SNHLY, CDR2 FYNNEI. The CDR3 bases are TGTGCCAGCAGAGCCGGTTGGAATGAGCAGTTCTTC. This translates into CASRAGWNEQFF.

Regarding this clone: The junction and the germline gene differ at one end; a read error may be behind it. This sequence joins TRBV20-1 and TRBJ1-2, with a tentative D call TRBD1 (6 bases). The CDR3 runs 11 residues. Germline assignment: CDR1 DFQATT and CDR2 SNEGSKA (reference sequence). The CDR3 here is CSATLGDICAF. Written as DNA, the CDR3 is TGCAGTGCTACCCTCGGGGACATTTGTGCCTTC.

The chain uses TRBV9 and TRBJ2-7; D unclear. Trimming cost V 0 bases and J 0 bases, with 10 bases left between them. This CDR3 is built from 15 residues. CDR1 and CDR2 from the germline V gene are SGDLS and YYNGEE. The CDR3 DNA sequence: TGTGCCAGCAGCGTAGGTGGAAGGAGCTCCTACGAGCAGTACTTC. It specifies CASSVGGRSSYEQYF.

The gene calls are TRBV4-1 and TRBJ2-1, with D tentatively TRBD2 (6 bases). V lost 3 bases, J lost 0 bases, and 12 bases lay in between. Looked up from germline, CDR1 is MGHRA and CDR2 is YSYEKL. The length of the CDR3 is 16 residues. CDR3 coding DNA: TGCGCCAGCAGCCACCCGGGACTTAGCTCCTACAATGAGCAGTTCTTC. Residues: CASSHPGLSSYNEQFF.

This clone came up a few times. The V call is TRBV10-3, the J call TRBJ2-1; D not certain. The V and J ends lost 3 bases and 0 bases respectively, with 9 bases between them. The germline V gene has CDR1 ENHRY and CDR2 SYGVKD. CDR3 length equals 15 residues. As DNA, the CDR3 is TGTGCCATCAGTGATGCAAAGAGCTCCTACAATGAGCAGTTCTTC. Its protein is CAISDAKSSYNEQFF.

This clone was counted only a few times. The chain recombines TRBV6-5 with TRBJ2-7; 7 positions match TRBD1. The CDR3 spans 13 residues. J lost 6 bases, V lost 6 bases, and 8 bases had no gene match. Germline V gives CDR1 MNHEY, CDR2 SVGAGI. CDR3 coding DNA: TGTGCCAGCAGAACCGCGACAGGGAGCGAGCAGTACTTC. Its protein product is CASRTATGSEQYF.

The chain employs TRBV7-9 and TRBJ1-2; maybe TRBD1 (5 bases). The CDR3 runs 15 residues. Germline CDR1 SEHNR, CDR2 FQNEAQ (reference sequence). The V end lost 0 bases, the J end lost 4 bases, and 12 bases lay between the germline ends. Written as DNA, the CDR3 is TGTGCCAGCAGCTTAGCACGGGGGGAGAGCTATGGCTACACCTTC. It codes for CASSLARGESYGYTF.